This T cell receptor beta chain was observed in a study of blood T cell repertoires in COVID-19. Study-wide background: Sites in the United States, Italy and Spain provided acute and convalescent COVID-19 samples.

Assignments of participants to cohorts depended upon their own reported clinical history. This CDR3 region has 12 residues. Trimming stripped 3 bases from V and 2 bases from J, with 7 bases between. Germline CDR1 DFQATT, CDR2 SNEGSKA (reference sequence). The assay was immunoSEQ multiplex PCR, and TCRdb's table has in-frame clones only and misses some. Of around 330,000 clones in the sample, around nine tenths were seen once. A note on this clone: Other DNA sequences in the sample encode the same CDR3.

Input material: PBMCs or T cells enriched from blood (not recorded which). This TCR came from a woman aged 40 to 50 who had recovered from COVID-19. This rearrangement joins TRBV20-1 to TRBJ2-5, with no clear D. This CDR3 is CSASPSQETQYF. CDR3 coding DNA: TGCAGTGCTAGTCCTTCTCAAGAGACCCAGTACTTC.